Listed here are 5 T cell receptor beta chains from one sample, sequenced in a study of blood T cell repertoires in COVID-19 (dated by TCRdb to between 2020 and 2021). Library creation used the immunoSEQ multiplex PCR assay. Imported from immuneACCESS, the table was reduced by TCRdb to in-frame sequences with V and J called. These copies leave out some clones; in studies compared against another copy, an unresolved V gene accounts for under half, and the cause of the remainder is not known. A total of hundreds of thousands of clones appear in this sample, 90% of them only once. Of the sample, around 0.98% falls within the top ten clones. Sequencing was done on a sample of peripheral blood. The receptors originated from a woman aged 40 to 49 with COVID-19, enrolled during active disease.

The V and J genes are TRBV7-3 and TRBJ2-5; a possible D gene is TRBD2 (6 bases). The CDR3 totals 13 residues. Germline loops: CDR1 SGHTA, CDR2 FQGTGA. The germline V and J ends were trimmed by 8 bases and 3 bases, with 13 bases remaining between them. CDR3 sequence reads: CASGSGLEETQYF. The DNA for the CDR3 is TGTGCCAGCGGGTCGGGACTCGAAGAGACCCAGTACTTC.

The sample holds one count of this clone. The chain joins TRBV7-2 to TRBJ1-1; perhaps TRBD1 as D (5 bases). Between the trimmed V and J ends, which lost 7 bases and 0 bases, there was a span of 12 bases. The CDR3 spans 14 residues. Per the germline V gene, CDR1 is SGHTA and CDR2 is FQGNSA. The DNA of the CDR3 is TGTGCCAGCACCCTGACAGAAATGAACACTGAAGCTTTCTTT. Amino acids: CASTLTEMNTEAFF.

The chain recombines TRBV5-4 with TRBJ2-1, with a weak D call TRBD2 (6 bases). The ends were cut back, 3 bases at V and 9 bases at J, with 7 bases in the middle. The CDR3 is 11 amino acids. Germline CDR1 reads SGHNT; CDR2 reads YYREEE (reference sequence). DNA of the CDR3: TGTGCCAGCAGCTGGGGAGGTGAGCAGTTCTTC. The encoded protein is CASSWGGEQFF.

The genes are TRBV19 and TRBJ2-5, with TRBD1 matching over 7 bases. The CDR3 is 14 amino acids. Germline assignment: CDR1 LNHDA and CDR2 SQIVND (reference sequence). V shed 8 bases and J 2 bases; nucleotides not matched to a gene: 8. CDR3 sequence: CASRDSLPQETQYF. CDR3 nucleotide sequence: TGTGCCAGTCGGGACAGCCTCCCTCAAGAGACCCAGTACTTC.

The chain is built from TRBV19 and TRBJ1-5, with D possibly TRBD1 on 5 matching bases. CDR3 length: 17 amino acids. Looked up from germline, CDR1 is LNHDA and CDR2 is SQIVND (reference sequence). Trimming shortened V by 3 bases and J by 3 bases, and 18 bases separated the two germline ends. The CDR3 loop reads CASSIRQGRSINQPQHF. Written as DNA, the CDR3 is TGTGCCAGTAGTATTCGGCAGGGTCGGTCAATCAATCAGCCCCAGCATTTT.